Sequencing of this T cell receptor beta chain was carried out in a study of cytomegalovirus exposure and HLA in healthy donors. Study at large: The same platform was used for the 90 to 150 validation repertoires and the roughly 720 first-cohort repertoires, a later analysis reported.

Donors came from a validation cohort of some 130 subjects, distinct from the first 666-subject cohort. As regards this clone: Its antigen remains unidentified.

General study findings and limits: According to reports, the classifier identified cytomegalovirus status with high specificity and sensitivity. A subsequent analysis found that TCR clusters from the first cohort also tended to co-occur in the 120 validation repertoires, with about 94% of cluster scores above 0.

In germline, CDR1 is SGHVS, CDR2 FNYEAQ. The CDR3 spans 18 residues. Trimming removed 4 bases from V and 0 bases from J; junction bases left unmatched: 12. Sequencing used immunoSEQ multiplex PCR; TCRdb keeps in-frame clones, though not all of them. Among roughly 98,000 clones, roughly nine tenths were seen once, and the ten largest hold around 6.3%. The TCR was taken from a man younger than 35 in good health and CMV-seropositive. This chain connects TRBV7-6 to TRBJ1-3, with 7 positions matching TRBD1. The sample consisted of PBMCs. The CDR3 bases are TGTGCCAGCAGCTCTCGGACAGGCCTACATAGCTCTGGAAACACCATATATTTT. Translation gives CASSSRTGLHSSGNTIYF. The full variable domain, in which reference TRBV7-6 and TRBJ1-3 provide the parts outside the CDR3, is GAGVSQSPRYKVTKRGQDVALRCDPISGHVSLYWYRQALGQGPEFLTYFNYEAQQDKSGLPNDRFSAERPEGSISTLTIQRTEQRDSAMYRCASSSRTGLHSSGNTIYFGEGSWLTVV.